The 5 T cell receptor beta chains in this list originate from one sample, sequenced in a study of blood T cell repertoires in COVID-19. Clones were read by immunoSEQ multiplex PCR, and TCRdb kept only the in-frame ones, dropping some. Of roughly 390,000 clones in the sample, roughly 85% were seen once. The sample consisted of peripheral blood. These receptors were obtained from a woman between 18 and 29 years old with acute or convalescent COVID-19.

Worth noting for this clone: One junction end disagrees with the germline gene, perhaps due to a read error. This chain connects TRBV6-1 to TRBJ2-2; a possible D gene is TRBD2 (5 bases). This CDR3 has 16 amino acids. The germline CDR1 and CDR2 sequences are MNHNS and SASEGT. CDR3 in amino acids: CASREGSAANTGELFF. The CDR3 DNA follows: TGTGCCAGCAGGGAAGGTAGCGCGGCGAACACCGGGGAGCTGTTTTTT.

A word on this clone: This sample includes further DNA sequences coding for the same CDR3. V usage is TRBV6-1 and J usage is TRBJ1-1, with D hard to call. CDR1 MNHNS and CDR2 SASEGT come from the germline V gene. This CDR3 is 13 amino acids long. With 2 bases removed from V and 1 base from J, the gap between germline ends came to 5 bases. CDR3 in amino acids: CASSELRNTEAFF. CDR3 in DNA: TGTGCCAGCAGTGAATTGAGGAACACTGAAGCTTTCTTT.

The chain links TRBV29-1 to TRBJ1-2; no definite D call. In germline, CDR1 is SQVTM, CDR2 ANQGSEA. The CDR3 length is 11 residues. V lost 0 bases and J 6 bases, leaving 5 bases between the germline ends. DNA for the CDR3: TGCAGCGTTGAAGAGGGCAATGGCTACACCTTC. Protein: CSVEEGNGYTF.

The chain recombines TRBV19 with TRBJ1-1; D is ambiguous. The germline V and J ends were trimmed by 4 bases and 10 bases, with 13 bases remaining between them. This CDR3 is 12 amino acids long. Germline assignment: CDR1 LNHDA and CDR2 SQIVND (reference sequence). CDR3 protein: CASSTNTVAAFF. The CDR3 nucleotides read TGTGCCAGTAGTACGAACACAGTGGCAGCTTTCTTT.

The gene calls are TRBV9 and TRBJ1-2; D unclear. This CDR3 is built from 15 residues. The germline V gene has CDR1 SGDLS and CDR2 YYNGEE. V dropped 0 bases and J dropped 3 bases, with 12 bases sitting between them. The CDR3 loop is CASSVVGGGDYGYTF. CDR3 coding DNA: TGTGCCAGCAGCGTAGTAGGTGGAGGCGACTATGGCTACACCTTC.